This TCR beta chain was observed in a study of T cell repertoires in cytomegalovirus infection. As for the study in general: Public TCR beta signatures were indicative of both CMV infection and a matching HLA type.

TCRdb reprocessed the reads with MiXCR, giving one entry per CDR3 protein. The table has under 350,000 distinct CDR3 sequences, 9% to 9.5% seen once. Study results and limitations: There were carriers of CMV plus the relevant HLA, and cumulative public TCR beta family frequency identified them. CMV-specific TCR beta clonotypes restricted by HLA-C dominated the ex vivo response.

V dropped 6 bases and J dropped 7 bases, with 12 bases sitting between them. The CDR3 extends over 12 amino acids. Germline V gene data show CDR1 as MNHEY and CDR2 as SVGEGT. A remark on this clonotype: Antigen: not known.

The gene calls are TRBV6-2 or TRBV6-3 and TRBJ2-5, with D unresolved. Specimen: PBMCs. This receptor was obtained from a human donor in good health (CMV status not recorded). Some clones in this sample may be carry-over from other donors' samples. CDR3: CASSRQRGTQYF. DNA for the CDR3: TGTGCCAGCAGCCGACAACGAGGGACCCAGTACTTC.